This TCR beta chain came from a study of T-cell memory formation after mild COVID-19. In TCRdb, the 5' RACE reads were re-called with MiXCR into one record per CDR3 protein. The sample contains about 310,000 distinct CDR3 sequences, less than 20% of which appear only once. Study-wide findings and caveats: In pre-infection memory, a portion of responding clones appeared, which suggested that cross-reactive memory joined.

Per germline, CDR1 SNHLY and CDR2 FYNNEI. The CDR3 runs 15 residues. V was clipped by 2 bases and J by 4 bases, with 14 bases between them. This clonotype showed up many times. Its matching antigen is unknown. The chain carries TRBV2 and TRBJ1-2; D is perhaps TRBD1 (6 bases). The receptor comes from a man between 18 and 29 years old who had mild COVID-19 (a few samples of this study predate the infection). Cell type and time point are not known. Sequencing was performed on PBMCs or a T cell subset sorted from them (not recorded which). CDR3 protein: CASSEFKGHPYGYTF. The CDR3 bases are TGTGCCAGCAGTGAATTTAAGGGACACCCCTATGGCTACACCTTC.